This TCR beta chain was observed in a study of beta chain features in type 1 diabetes. Study results and limitations: The study found that naive, central memory and Treg TCRB repertoires appeared more similar in patients than in healthy donors. Patients with Type 1 diabetes showed moderately but significantly shorter TCRB CDR3s in all four CD4+ subsets.

This clone was observed a few times. The target antigen is unknown. Stem cell-like memory, regulatory, central memory and naive CD4+ cells were sorted via CD45RO/CCR7/CD25/CD127/CD95/CD27. The CDR3 is 12 amino acids. Per the germline V gene, CDR1 is WSHSY and CDR2 is SAAADI. V was cut by 4 bases and J by 4 bases, with 7 bases left in between. The sequenced template was cDNA made from the entire isolated RNA. Read counts averaged roughly 4 million for samples of naive, central memory and regulatory T cells. Repertoires were generated with immunoSEQ multiplex PCR, while TCRdb's copy carries only in-frame clones and drops some. The table includes more than 300,000 clones, roughly 12% detected once.

The receptor comes from a woman aged 18-29 years with type 1 diabetes. The rearrangement uses TRBV10-2 and TRBJ1-1; D is unclear. Sequenced: naive CD4+ T cells from blood. For the CDR3, the DNA is TGCGCCAGCAGTGTTTGGAGCACTGAAGCTTTCTTT. As protein: CASSVWSTEAFF.